A selection of T cell receptor beta chains follows, all from one sample in a study of control samples from healthy donors and cancer patients. Using immunoSEQ multiplex PCR, the repertoire was profiled, and TCRdb retains in-frame clones only, with some absent. The sample lists tens of thousands of clones, about 90% occurring once. The specimen was PBMCs. The receptor source for this set is a man in his 60s with colorectal cancer. CDR3s include the opening cysteine and the closing phenylalanine or tryptophan. The D gene is left open where the match is weak. The size field is filled for only some rows; it gives once, few, many or a size class.

D: TRBD1; V: TRBV5-1; size: .; J: TRBJ2-3; DNA: TGCGCCAGCAGCCGACAACCACAGGGGAGCACAGGTACGCAGTATTTT; CDR3: CASSRQPQGSTGTQYF
D: TRBD2; V: TRBV7-6; size: .; J: TRBJ2-7; DNA: TGTGCCAGCAGCTTAGCCCCTAGCGGGGGGGCCGAGCAGTACTTC; CDR3: CASSLAPSGGAEQYF
D: .; V: TRBV4-3; size: .; J: TRBJ2-7; DNA: TGCGCCAGCAGCCAAGCGTCCGGGGTTGCCGGCGAGCAGTACTTC; CDR3: CASSQASGVAGEQYF
D: TRBD2; V: TRBV5-1; size: once; J: TRBJ2-7; DNA: TGCGCCAGCAGCGGGACTAGCGGGGCGCCTTCCTACGAGCAGTACTTC; CDR3: CASSGTSGAPSYEQYF
D: .; V: TRBV2; size: .; J: TRBJ2-5; DNA: TGTGCCAGCAGTGAACCCGGGGGGACACCAATGGAGACCCAGTACTTC; CDR3: CASSEPGGTPMETQYF
D: TRBD2; V: TRBV7-8; size: .; J: TRBJ2-4; DNA: TGTGCCAGCAGCTTGGGTAGCGGGGCCAAAAACATTCAGTACTTC; CDR3: CASSLGSGAKNIQYF
D: .; V: TRBV5-1; size: few; J: TRBJ2-3; DNA: TGCGCCAGCACTCCCCCAAGTGGGGCTACGCAGTATTTT; CDR3: CASTPPSGATQYF
D: .; V: TRBV6-5; size: .; J: TRBJ1-6; DNA: TGTGCCAGCAGTTTCCCCTATTCACCCCTCCACTTT; CDR3: CASSFPYSPLHF
D: .; V: TRBV6-2/TRBV6-3; size: .; J: TRBJ2-7; DNA: TGTGCCAGCAGTTACTCTGACAATAACTACGAGCAGTACTTC; CDR3: CASSYSDNNYEQYF
D: .; V: TRBV15; size: .; J: TRBJ1-3; DNA: TGTGCCACCAGCAGAGATTTTAGTCCAAACACCATATATTTT; CDR3: CATSRDFSPNTIYF
D: TRBD1; V: TRBV27; size: .; J: TRBJ2-1; DNA: TGTGCCAGCGCCCTACAGGGGTCCATGGGATCTCCTGAGCAGTTCTTC; CDR3: CASALQGSMGSPEQFF